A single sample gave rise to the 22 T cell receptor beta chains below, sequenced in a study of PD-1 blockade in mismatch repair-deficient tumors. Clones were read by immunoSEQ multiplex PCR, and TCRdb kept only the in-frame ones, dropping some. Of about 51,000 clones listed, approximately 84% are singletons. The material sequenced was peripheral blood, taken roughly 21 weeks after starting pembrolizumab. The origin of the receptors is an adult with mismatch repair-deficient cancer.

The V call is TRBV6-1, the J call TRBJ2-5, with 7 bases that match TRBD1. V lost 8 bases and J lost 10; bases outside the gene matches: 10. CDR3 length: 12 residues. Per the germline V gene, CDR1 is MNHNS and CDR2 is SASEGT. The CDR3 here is CASRDSAGVQYF. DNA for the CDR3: TGTGCCAGCCGGGACAGCGCTGGGGTCCAGTACTTC.

The CDR3 coding sequence is TGTGCCAGCAGCTCGACAGGGTGGGAACAAGAGACCCAGTACTTC. Amino acids: CASSSTGWEQETQYF. The chain combines TRBV7-6 with TRBJ2-5; 7 nucleotides align to TRBD1. The germline V gene has CDR1 SGHVS and CDR2 FNYEAQ. The CDR3 sequence is 15 residues long. V shed 4 bases, J shed 2 bases, and the junction held 7 bases outside the gene matches.

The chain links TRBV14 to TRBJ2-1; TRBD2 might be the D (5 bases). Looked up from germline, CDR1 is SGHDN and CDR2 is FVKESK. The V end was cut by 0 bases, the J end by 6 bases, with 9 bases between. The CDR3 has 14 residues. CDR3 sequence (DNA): TGTGCCAGCAGCCAAGACGCTAGCCTCAATGAGCAGTTCTTC. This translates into CASSQDASLNEQFF.

The CDR3 DNA sequence: TGTGCCAGTAGTCTCGGTAGCGGGTTGGACACCGGGGAGCTGTTTTTT. Translated: CASSLGSGLDTGELFF. V is TRBV19 and J is TRBJ2-2; 7 nucleotides agree with TRBD2. The CDR3 covers 16 residues. CDR1 and CDR2 (germline): LNHDA, SQIVND (reference sequence). V dropped 5 bases and J dropped 3; count of bases not matched to a gene: 9.

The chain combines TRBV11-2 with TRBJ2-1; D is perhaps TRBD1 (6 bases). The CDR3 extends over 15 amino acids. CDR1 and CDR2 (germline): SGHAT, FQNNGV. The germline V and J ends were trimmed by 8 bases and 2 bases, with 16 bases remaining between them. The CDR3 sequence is CASQPTGTTYNEQFF. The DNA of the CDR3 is TGTGCCAGCCAACCTACCGGGACAACCTACAATGAGCAGTTCTTC.

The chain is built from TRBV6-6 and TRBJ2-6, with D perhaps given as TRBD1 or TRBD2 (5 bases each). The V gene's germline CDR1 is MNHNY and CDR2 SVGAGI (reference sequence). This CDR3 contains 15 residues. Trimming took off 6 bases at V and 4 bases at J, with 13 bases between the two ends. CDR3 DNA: TGTGCCAGCAGCGAGGGGACCACAGGGGCCAACGTCCTGACTTTC. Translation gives CASSEGTTGANVLTF.

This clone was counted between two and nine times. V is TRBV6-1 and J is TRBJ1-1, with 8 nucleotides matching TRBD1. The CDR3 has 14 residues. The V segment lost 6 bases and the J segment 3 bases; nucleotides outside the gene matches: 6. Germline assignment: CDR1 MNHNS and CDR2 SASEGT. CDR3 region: CASRLTGGDTEAFF. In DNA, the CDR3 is TGTGCCAGCAGACTAACAGGGGGGGACACTGAAGCTTTCTTT.

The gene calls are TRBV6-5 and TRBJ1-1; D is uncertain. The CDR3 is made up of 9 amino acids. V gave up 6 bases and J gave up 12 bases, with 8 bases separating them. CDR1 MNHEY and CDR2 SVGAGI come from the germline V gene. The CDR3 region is CASSEGSFF. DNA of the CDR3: TGTGCCAGCAGCGAAGGGTCTTTCTTT.

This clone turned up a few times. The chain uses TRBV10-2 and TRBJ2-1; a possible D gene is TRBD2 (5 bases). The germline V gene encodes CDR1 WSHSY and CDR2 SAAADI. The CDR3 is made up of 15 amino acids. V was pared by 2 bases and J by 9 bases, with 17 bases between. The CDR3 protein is CASSEKDWLNGEQFF. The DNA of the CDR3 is TGCGCCAGCAGTGAGAAGGACTGGCTAAATGGTGAGCAGTTCTTC.

CDR3: CSVAGEFKGGNQPQHF. CDR3 DNA: TGCAGCGTTGCAGGGGAGTTTAAAGGTGGCAATCAGCCCCAGCATTTT. The rearrangement joins TRBV29-1 to TRBJ1-5, with D perhaps matching TRBD1 (6 bases). The V end was cut by 4 bases, the J end by 2 bases, with 18 bases between. Per germline, CDR1 SQVTM and CDR2 ANQGSEA. The CDR3 sequence is 16 residues long. The whole variable domain, remainder taken from reference TRBV29-1 and TRBJ1-5, is SAVISQKPSRDICQRGTSLTIQCQVDSQVTMMFWYRQQPGQSLTLIATANQGSEATYESGFVIDKFPISRPNLTFSTLTVSNMSPEDSSIYLCSVAGEFKGGNQPQHFGDGTRLSIL.

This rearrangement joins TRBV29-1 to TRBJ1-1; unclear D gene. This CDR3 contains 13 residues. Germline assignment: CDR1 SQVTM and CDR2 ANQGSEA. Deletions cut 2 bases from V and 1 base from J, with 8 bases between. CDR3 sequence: CSVESRGNTEAFF. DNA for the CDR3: TGCAGCGTTGAAAGTCGCGGGAACACTGAAGCTTTCTTT.

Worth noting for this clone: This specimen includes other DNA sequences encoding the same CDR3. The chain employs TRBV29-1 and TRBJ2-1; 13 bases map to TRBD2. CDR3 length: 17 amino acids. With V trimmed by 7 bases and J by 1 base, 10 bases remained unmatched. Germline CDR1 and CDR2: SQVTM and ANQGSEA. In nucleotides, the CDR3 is TGCAGCGCCGCGGGACTAGCGGGAAGAAGTTCCTACAATGAGCAGTTCTTC. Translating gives CSAAGLAGRSSYNEQFF.

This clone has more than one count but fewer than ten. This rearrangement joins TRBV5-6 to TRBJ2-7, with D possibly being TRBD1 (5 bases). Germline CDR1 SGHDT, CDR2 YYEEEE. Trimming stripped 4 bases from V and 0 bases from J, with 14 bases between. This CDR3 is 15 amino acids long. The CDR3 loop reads CASSRRAWGSYEQYF. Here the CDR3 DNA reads TGTGCCAGCAGCCGCAGGGCTTGGGGCTCCTACGAGCAGTACTTC.

The CDR3 DNA reads as TGTGCCTGGGGCGGACAGGGCGCAGATACGCAGTATTTT. It yields the protein CAWGGQGADTQYF. This chain connects TRBV30 to TRBJ2-3; TRBD1 aligns across 8 bases. The CDR3 extends over 13 amino acids. Germline V lookup: CDR1 GTSNPN, CDR2 SVGIG (reference sequence). V was clipped by 5 bases and J by 4 bases; unmatched bases: 5.

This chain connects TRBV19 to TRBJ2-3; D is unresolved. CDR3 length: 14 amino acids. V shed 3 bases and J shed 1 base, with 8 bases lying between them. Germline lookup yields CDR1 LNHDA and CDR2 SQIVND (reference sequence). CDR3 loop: CASSIRQGTDTQYF. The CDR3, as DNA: TGTGCCAGTAGTATTAGGCAGGGCACAGATACGCAGTATTTT.

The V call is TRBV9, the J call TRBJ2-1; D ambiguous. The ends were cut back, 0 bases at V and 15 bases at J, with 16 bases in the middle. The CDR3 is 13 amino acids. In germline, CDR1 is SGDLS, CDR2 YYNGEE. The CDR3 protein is CASSVAPDGPGFF. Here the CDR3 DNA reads TGTGCCAGCAGCGTAGCTCCGGACGGCCCTGGGTTCTTC.

CDR3 bases: TGTGCCAGCAGCGGCAGGATCTACGAGCAGTACTTC. It codes for CASSGRIYEQYF. The V and J genes are TRBV11-2 and TRBJ2-7; D is uncertain. CDR3 length equals 12 residues. V was cut by 5 bases and J by 3 bases, with 8 bases left in between. Germline V gene lookup returns CDR1 SGHAT and CDR2 FQNNGV.

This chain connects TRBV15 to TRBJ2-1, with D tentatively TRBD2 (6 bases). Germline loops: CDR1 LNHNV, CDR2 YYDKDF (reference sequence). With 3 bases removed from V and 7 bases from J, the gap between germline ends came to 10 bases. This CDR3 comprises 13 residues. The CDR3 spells CATSSREVNEQFF. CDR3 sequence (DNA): TGTGCCACCAGCAGCAGGGAGGTGAATGAGCAGTTCTTC.

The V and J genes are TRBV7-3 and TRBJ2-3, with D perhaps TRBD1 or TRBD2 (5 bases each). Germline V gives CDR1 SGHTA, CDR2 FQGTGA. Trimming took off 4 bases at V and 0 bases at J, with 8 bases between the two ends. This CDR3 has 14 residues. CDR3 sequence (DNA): TGTGCCAGCAGCTCGGGGCGGAGCACAGATACGCAGTATTTT. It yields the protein CASSSGRSTDTQYF.

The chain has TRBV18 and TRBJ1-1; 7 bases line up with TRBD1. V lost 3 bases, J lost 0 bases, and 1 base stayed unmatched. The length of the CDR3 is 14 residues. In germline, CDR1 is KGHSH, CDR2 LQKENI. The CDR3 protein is CASSPGQLNTEAFF. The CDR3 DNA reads TGTGCCAGCTCACCGGGACAGTTGAACACTGAAGCTTTCTTT. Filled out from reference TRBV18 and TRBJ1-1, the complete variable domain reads NAGVMQNPRHLVRRRGQEARLRCSPMKGHSHVYWYRQLPEEGLKFMVYLQKENIIDESGMPKERFSAEFPKEGPSILRIQQVVRGDSAAYFCASSPGQLNTEAFFGQGTRLTVV.

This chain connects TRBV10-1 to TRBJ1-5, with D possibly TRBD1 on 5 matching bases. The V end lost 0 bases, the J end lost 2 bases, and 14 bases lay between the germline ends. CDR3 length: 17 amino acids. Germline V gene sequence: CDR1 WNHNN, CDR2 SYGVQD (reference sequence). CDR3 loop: CASSESGDPEGNQPQHF. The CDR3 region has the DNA TGCGCCAGCAGTGAGTCAGGGGACCCGGAGGGCAATCAGCCCCAGCATTTT.

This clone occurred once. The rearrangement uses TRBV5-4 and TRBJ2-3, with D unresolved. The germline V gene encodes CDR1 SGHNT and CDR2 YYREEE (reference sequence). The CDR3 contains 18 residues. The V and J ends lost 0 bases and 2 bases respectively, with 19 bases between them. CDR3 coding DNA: TGTGCCAGCAGCTTGGGGTCCGGACCTCCTCCCAACACAGATACGCAGTATTTT. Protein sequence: CASSLGSGPPPNTDTQYF. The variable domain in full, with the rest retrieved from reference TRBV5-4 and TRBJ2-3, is ETGVTQSPTHLIKTRGQQVTLRCSSQSGHNTVSWYQQALGQGPQFIFQYYREEENGRGNFPPRFSGLQFPNYSSELNVNALELDDSALYLCASSLGSGPPPNTDTQYFGPGTRLTVL.